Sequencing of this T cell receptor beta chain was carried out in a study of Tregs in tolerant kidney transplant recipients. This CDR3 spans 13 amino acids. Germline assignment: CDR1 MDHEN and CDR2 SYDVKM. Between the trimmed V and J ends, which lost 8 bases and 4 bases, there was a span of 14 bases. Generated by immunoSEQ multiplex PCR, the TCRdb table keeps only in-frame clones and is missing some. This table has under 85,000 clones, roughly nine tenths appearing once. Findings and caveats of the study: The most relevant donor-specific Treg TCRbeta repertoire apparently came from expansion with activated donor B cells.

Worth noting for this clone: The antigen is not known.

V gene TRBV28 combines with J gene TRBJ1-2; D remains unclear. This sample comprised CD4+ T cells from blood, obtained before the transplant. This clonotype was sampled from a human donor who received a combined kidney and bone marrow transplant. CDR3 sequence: CASGRQGPYGYTF. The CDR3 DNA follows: TGTGCCAGCGGGCGACAAGGCCCCTATGGCTACACCTTC.